This is a list of T cell receptor beta chains from one sample in a study of blood T cell repertoires in COVID-19. Generated by immunoSEQ multiplex PCR, the TCRdb table keeps only in-frame clones and is missing some. The sample shows 280,000 or so clones, roughly 85% of them seen only once. Source material: PBMCs or T cells enriched from blood (not recorded which). The receptor source for this set is a woman aged 50 to 60 who had recovered from COVID-19. The CDR3 runs from the conserved cysteine through the conserved F or W. Fields, in order: clone size, J gene, D gene, V gene, CDR3 protein, CDR3 DNA. A D gene is named only where the DNA matches it firmly. The listing skips clone size in some rows; elsewhere it reads once, few, many or a size class.

.	TRBJ1-4	TRBD1	TRBV18	CASSPGTGGEKLFF	TGTGCCAGCTCCCCCGGGACAGGGGGCGAAAAACTGTTTTTT
.	TRBJ2-3	TRBD2	TRBV9	CASSVATGTSGSTDTQYF	TGTGCCAGCAGCGTAGCTACAGGGACTAGCGGGAGTACAGATACGCAGTATTTT
.	TRBJ2-1	TRBD2	TRBV6-5	CASSYTGGRAQNEQFF	TGTGCCAGCAGTTACACTGGCGGGAGGGCCCAAAATGAGCAGTTCTTC
few	TRBJ1-4	.	TRBV7-8	CASSLAGAGSEKLFF	TGTGCCAGCAGCTTAGCAGGGGCGGGAAGTGAAAAACTGTTTTTT
.	TRBJ1-1	TRBD1	TRBV10-3	CAINSVQGMGSTEAFF	TGTGCCATCAACTCTGTACAGGGGATGGGAAGCACTGAAGCTTTCTTT
.	TRBJ2-7	.	TRBV6-6	CASSYDSYHEQCF	TGTGCCAGCAGTTACGACAGCTACCACGAGCAGTGCTTC
.	TRBJ2-1	.	TRBV27	CASSLSSRLVGRAEEQFF	TGTGCCAGCAGTTTATCCTCTCGACTAGTTGGCCGTGCGGAGGAGCAGTTCTTC
.	TRBJ2-7	TRBD1	TRBV5-1	CASSLRVTGGGWDEQYF	TGCGCCAGCAGCTTGCGAGTGACAGGGGGTGGTTGGGACGAGCAGTACTTC
few	TRBJ2-7	.	TRBV6-5	CASSTRGRSYEQYF	TGTGCCAGCAGTACCAGAGGGAGATCCTACGAGCAGTACTTC
.	TRBJ1-2	.	TRBV7-3	CASSLSSEGGYTF	TGTGCCAGCAGCTTAAGTTCAGAGGGTGGCTACACCTTC
.	TRBJ1-1	.	TRBV3-1/TRBV3-2	CASSHRTVRDTEAFF	TGTGCCAGCAGCCATCGGACAGTTAGGGACACTGAAGCTTTCTTT
.	TRBJ1-2	.	TRBV12-3/TRBV12-4	CASSLIDYGYTF	TGTGCCAGCAGTTTGATAGACTATGGCTACACCTTC
.	TRBJ1-1	.	TRBV15	CATSRSRGEGTEAFF	TGTGCCACCAGCAGATCCCGGGGGGAAGGTACTGAAGCTTTCTTT
.	TRBJ2-2	.	TRBV7-2	CASSLVTSRTGELFF	TGTGCCAGCAGCTTAGTCACTAGTCGCACCGGGGAGCTGTTTTTT
once	TRBJ2-5	TRBD2	TRBV7-9	CASSSSLAEETQYF	TGTGCCAGCAGCTCGTCACTAGCGGAAGAGACCCAGTACTTC
.	TRBJ1-2	TRBD1	TRBV11-2	CASSLGATGANYGYTF	TGTGCCAGCAGCTTAGGGGCAACAGGGGCTAACTATGGCTACACCTTC
.	TRBJ1-3	.	TRBV5-6	CASSWGGFNGNTIYF	TGTGCCAGCAGCTGGGGAGGATTTAACGGAAACACCATATATTTT
.	TRBJ1-2	.	TRBV7-6	CASSSQGYGYTF	TGTGCCAGCAGCTCACAGGGCTATGGCTACACCTTC
.	TRBJ2-7	TRBD1	TRBV5-1	CASSADREHEQYF	TGCGCCAGCAGCGCAGACAGGGAGCACGAGCAGTACTTC
.	TRBJ1-1	.	TRBV11-2	CASSLGRGTGNTEAFF	TGTGCCAGCAGCTTAGGTCGCGGGACTGGGAACACTGAAGCTTTCTTT
.	TRBJ2-7	.	TRBV29-1	CSVGQPPLGEQYF	TGCAGCGTAGGACAGCCGCCCCTCGGCGAGCAGTACTTC
.	TRBJ1-1	TRBD1	TRBV6-5	CATSSLSTGGGGAFF	TGTGCCACCTCATCGCTTAGTACAGGGGGAGGTGGGGCTTTCTTT
.	TRBJ1-5	.	TRBV18	CASSPGQFNQPQHF	TGTGCCAGCTCACCTGGACAATTCAATCAGCCCCAGCATTTT
.	TRBJ1-4	TRBD1	TRBV29-1	CSAGQGLSEKLFF	TGCAGCGCTGGACAGGGCCTTAGTGAAAAACTGTTTTTT
.	TRBJ1-1	.	TRBV9	CASSVHTGGTEAFF	TGTGCCAGCAGCGTCCATACAGGTGGTACTGAAGCTTTCTTT
.	TRBJ2-7	.	TRBV27	CASSSRVQGRSYEQYF	TGTGCCAGCAGCTCCCGGGTTCAGGGAAGGTCCTACGAGCAGTACTTC
few	TRBJ1-2	.	TRBV28	CASSVERWFNYGYTF	TGTGCCAGCAGTGTAGAGAGGTGGTTTAACTATGGCTACACCTTC
.	TRBJ2-2	.	TRBV29-1	CSVEDLQGNTGELFF	TGCAGCGTTGAAGATCTTCAGGGGAACACCGGGGAGCTGTTTTTT
.	TRBJ1-6	.	TRBV30	CAWSAGGTYNSPLHF	TGTGCCTGGAGTGCGGGGGGAACTTATAATTCACCCCTCCACTTT
.	TRBJ1-1	TRBD1	TRBV7-2	CASSRDRGNTEAFF	TGTGCCAGCAGCAGGGACAGGGGGAACACTGAAGCTTTCTTT
once	TRBJ2-2	TRBD2	TRBV27	CASSLSSGRGTGELFF	TGTGCCAGCAGTCTCTCTAGCGGGAGAGGGACCGGGGAGCTGTTTTTT